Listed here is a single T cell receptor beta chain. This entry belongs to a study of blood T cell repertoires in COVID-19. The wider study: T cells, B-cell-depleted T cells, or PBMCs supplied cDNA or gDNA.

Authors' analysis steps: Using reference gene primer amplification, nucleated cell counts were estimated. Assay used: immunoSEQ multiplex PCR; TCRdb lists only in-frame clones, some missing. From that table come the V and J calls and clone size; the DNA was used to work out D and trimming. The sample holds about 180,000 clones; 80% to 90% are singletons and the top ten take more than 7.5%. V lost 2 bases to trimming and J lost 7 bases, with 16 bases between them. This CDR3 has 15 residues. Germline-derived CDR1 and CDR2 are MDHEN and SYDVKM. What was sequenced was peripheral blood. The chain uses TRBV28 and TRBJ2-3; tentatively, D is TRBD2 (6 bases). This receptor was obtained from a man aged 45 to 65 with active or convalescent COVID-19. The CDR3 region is CASSLAGSGWYTQYF. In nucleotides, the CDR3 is TGTGCCAGCAGTTTAGCGGGGAGTGGGTGGTATACGCAGTATTTT.